This passage covers 31 T cell receptor beta chains from one sample sequenced in a study of T cell repertoires in cytomegalovirus infection. Each CDR3 protein is one row after TCRdb ran MiXCR on the reads. The profile shows some 180,000 distinct CDR3 sequences, about 21% of them singletons. The sequencing input was PBMCs. These receptors all stem from a human donor in good health (CMV status not recorded). Some clones in this sample may be carry-over from other donors' samples.

This clonotype was counted ten times or more. This chain connects TRBV7-8 to TRBJ1-1, with a possible D match to TRBD1 (5 bases). CDR3 length: 13 amino acids. Germline assignment: CDR1 SGHVS and CDR2 FQNEAQ. V lost 6 bases, J lost 1 base, and 9 bases lay in between. The CDR3 bases are TGTGCCAGCAGTCAAAGGGGGAACACTGAAGCTTTCTTT. Amino acids: CASSQRGNTEAFF.

This clonotype was recorded a few times. The rearrangement uses TRBV11-2 and TRBJ2-7; TRBD2 matches at 7 bases. The CDR3 sequence is 14 residues long. Germline-derived CDR1 and CDR2 are SGHAT and FQNNGV. Trimming at V came to 0 bases and at J to 6 bases, leaving 5 bases not matched to a gene. The CDR3 bases are TGTGCCAGCAGCTTAGAGCCGTCGGGGGGCGAGCAGTACTTC. Protein: CASSLEPSGGEQYF.

This clonotype was counted at least ten times. The V call is TRBV10-3, the J call TRBJ2-5; no clear D gene. Looked up from germline, CDR1 is ENHRY and CDR2 is SYGVKD. Between the trimmed V and J ends, which lost 6 bases and 5 bases, there was a span of 10 bases. CDR3 length equals 12 residues. For the CDR3, the DNA is TGTGCCATCAGCCTTATAGGGGAGACCCAGTACTTC. Amino acids: CAISLIGETQYF.

This clonotype was counted between two and nine times. This chain connects TRBV2 to TRBJ1-6; maybe TRBD1 (5 bases). CDR3 size: 14 residues. The V gene's germline CDR1 is SNHLY and CDR2 FYNNEI. The V and J ends lost 8 bases and 7 bases respectively, with 15 bases between them. The CDR3 DNA sequence: TGTGCCAGCCGAGGGGAGGCAAGGAATTCACCCCTCCACTTT. This codes for CASRGEARNSPLHF.

The DNA for the CDR3 is TGTGCCAGCAGCGGGGGGGTGGGCAGGGGCGGCACTGAAGCTTTCTTT. Protein sequence: CASSGGVGRGGTEAFF. This rearrangement joins TRBV7-8 to TRBJ1-1; tentatively, D is TRBD1 (6 bases). V was shortened by 5 bases and J by 4 bases, with 20 bases between the two germline ends. Germline assignment: CDR1 SGHVS and CDR2 FQNEAQ. The CDR3 extends over 16 amino acids.

The V gene is TRBV5-6, the J gene TRBJ1-5, with a possible D match to TRBD1 (5 bases). The germline V and J ends were trimmed by 0 bases and 3 bases, with 7 bases remaining between them. This CDR3 region has 14 residues. Germline CDR1 SGHDT, CDR2 YYEEEE. As DNA, the CDR3 is TGTGCCAGCAGCTTGGGGACACCCAATCAGCCCCAGCATTTT. Translating gives CASSLGTPNQPQHF.

A few counts support this clonotype. The chain combines TRBV6-2 or TRBV6-3 with TRBJ2-6; D gene uncertain. Germline CDR1 MNHEY, CDR2 SVGEGT. The CDR3 extends over 15 amino acids. V was shortened by 2 bases and J by 0 bases, with 5 bases between the two germline ends. In DNA form, the CDR3 reads TGTGCCAGCAGTTACGATGGCTCTGGGGCCAACGTCCTGACTTTC. Its translation: CASSYDGSGANVLTF.

This chain connects TRBV5-1 to TRBJ2-1, with TRBD2 matching over 8 bases. From germline, CDR1 is SGHRS and CDR2 YFSETQ. This CDR3 has 16 amino acids. V trimming: 4 bases; J trimming: 8 bases; junction bases outside the gene matches: 14. In DNA, the CDR3 is TGCGCCAGCAGCCGTAGCGGGGCCCTCTCCGGAGATGAGCAGTTCTTC. Amino acid sequence: CASSRSGALSGDEQFF.

This clonotype was detected a few times. This chain joins TRBV7-9 and TRBJ1-2; D is uncertain. The CDR3 sequence is 15 residues long. CDR1 SEHNR and CDR2 FQNEAQ come from the germline V gene (reference sequence). Trimming removed 1 base at V and 5 bases at J, with 14 bases between. CDR3 nucleotides: TGTGCCAGCAGCTTAGAATCGCTGGGATGGTATGGCTACACCTTC. Protein: CASSLESLGWYGYTF.

Only a few counts were recorded for this clonotype. The CDR3 DNA reads as TGCAGCGTTTCACAGGGGCTGACCTACGAGCAGTACTTC. As protein: CSVSQGLTYEQYF. The chain combines TRBV29-1 with TRBJ2-7, with TRBD1 matching 7 bases. Germline trimming cut 5 bases from V and 2 bases from J; bases unmatched to any gene: 6. CDR3 size: 13 residues. The germline CDR1 and CDR2 sequences are SQVTM and ANQGSEA.

This clonotype was detected only a few times. The chain couples TRBV28 to TRBJ2-7, with a weak D call TRBD2 (7 bases). The V and J ends lost 10 bases and 3 bases respectively, with 16 bases between them. The CDR3 runs 13 residues. Germline CDR1 MDHEN, CDR2 SYDVKM. The DNA for the CDR3 is TGTGCCACCGTTGGGGGGGCCATCTACGAGCAGTACTTC. Amino acids: CATVGGAIYEQYF.

This clonotype appeared many times. The CDR3 loop is CASSFSVGIRSSYNSPLHF. DNA for the CDR3: TGTGCCAGCAGTTTTTCGGTCGGAATCCGGAGCTCCTATAATTCACCCCTCCACTTT. The chain has TRBV7-2 and TRBJ1-6; D is uncertain. Trimming shortened V by 6 bases and J by 0 bases, and 21 bases separated the two germline ends. CDR3 size: 19 residues. Per the germline V gene, CDR1 is SGHTA and CDR2 is FQGNSA.

The chain couples TRBV4-2 to TRBJ1-4; D is unresolved. The V gene's germline CDR1 is LGHNA and CDR2 YNFKEQ. The CDR3 length is 15 residues. Trimming took off 0 bases at V and 8 bases at J, with 13 bases between the two ends. The DNA of the CDR3 is TGTGCCAGCAGCCAAGAGGAGTTAGGGCCGGAAAAACTGTTTTTT. Translation: CASSQEELGPEKLFF.

This chain links TRBV19 with TRBJ1-2, with 10 bases matching TRBD1. Germline trimming cut 6 bases from V and 6 bases from J; bases unmatched to any gene: 4. CDR3 length: 13 amino acids. Germline CDR1 LNHDA, CDR2 SQIVND (reference sequence). CDR3 DNA sequence: TGTGCCAGTAGCCTCGGGACAGGGGATGGCTACACCTTC. Protein sequence: CASSLGTGDGYTF.

This clonotype was recorded a few times. The chain uses TRBV6-2 or TRBV6-3 and TRBJ2-7; 9 nucleotides line up with TRBD2. J lost 4 bases, V lost 6 bases, and 7 bases had no gene match. This CDR3 region has 14 residues. Germline-derived CDR1 and CDR2 are MNHEY and SVGEGT. The CDR3 bases are TGTGCCAGCAGAGGACTAGCGAGAATTTACGAGCAGTACTTC. This encodes CASRGLARIYEQYF.

The V and J genes are TRBV7-9 and TRBJ2-3; TRBD2 is a possible D gene (6 bases). The CDR3 runs to 14 residues. CDR1 SEHNR and CDR2 FQNEAQ come from the germline V gene (reference sequence). Trimming took 7 bases from V and 1 from J, leaving 12 bases between them. Here the CDR3 DNA reads TGTGCCAGCACCCTGACGGGAGGCACAGATACGCAGTATTTT. Translation gives CASTLTGGTDTQYF.

This clonotype was found many times. The CDR3 sequence is CASSPQDGQGGFLSGNTIYF. CDR3 coding DNA: TGTGCCAGCAGCCCACAAGATGGACAGGGGGGGTTCCTCTCTGGAAACACCATATATTTT. The chain joins TRBV7-6 to TRBJ1-3, with 10 bases identical to TRBD1. Germline V gene data show CDR1 as SGHVS and CDR2 as FNYEAQ. Trimming removed 5 bases from V and 0 bases from J; junction bases left unmatched: 16. This CDR3 has 20 residues.

The table lists this clonotype with a few counts. The chain links TRBV7-2 to TRBJ1-4; TRBD1 agrees at 7 bases. Germline V gene sequence: CDR1 SGHTA, CDR2 FQGNSA. The CDR3 extends over 13 amino acids. Trimming at V came to 4 bases and at J to 5 bases, leaving 1 base not matched to a gene. The CDR3 DNA reads TGTGCCAGCAGCTGGGACAGAAATGAAAAACTGTTTTTT. Protein product: CASSWDRNEKLFF.

This clonotype was counted many times. V is TRBV7-2 and J is TRBJ2-1; 11 bases are shared with TRBD2. The V segment lost 4 bases and the J segment 7 bases; nucleotides outside the gene matches: 9. The CDR3 covers 16 residues. Germline V CDR1 and CDR2: SGHTA, FQGNSA. The chain's CDR3 is CASSWPSGRLGNEQFF. In DNA form, the CDR3 reads TGTGCCAGCAGCTGGCCTAGCGGGAGGTTGGGTAATGAGCAGTTCTTC.

The V call is TRBV12-3 or TRBV12-4, the J call TRBJ1-2, with D unresolved. The V gene lost 5 bases and the J gene lost 0 bases, with 16 bases spanning the gap. The CDR3 is 16 residues long. The CDR3 DNA sequence: TGTGCCAGCAGTGAAGCTAGAAAGGGAGCTAACTATGGCTACACCTTC. Its protein product is CASSEARKGANYGYTF.

This CDR3 is CSVEVREGQPQHF. In DNA, the CDR3 is TGCAGCGTTGAGGTGAGGGAAGGTCAGCCCCAGCATTTT. V and J are TRBV29-1 and TRBJ1-5; no clear D gene. CDR1 is SQVTM, CDR2 ANQGSEA, per germline. This CDR3 contains 13 residues. V lost 3 bases and J lost 6, with 12 bases in between.

This clonotype was seen more than once but under ten times. The J gene is TRBJ2-7, the V gene TRBV29-1, with a weak D call TRBD2 (6 bases). CDR1 and CDR2 (germline): SQVTM, ANQGSEA. This CDR3 region has 15 residues. V was clipped by 1 base and J by 2 bases, with 15 bases between them. This chain's CDR3 is CSVEVNRGGTYEQYF. In nucleotides, the CDR3 is TGCAGCGTTGAAGTAAATCGTGGAGGGACCTACGAGCAGTACTTC.

The rearrangement uses TRBV5-6 and TRBJ2-3, with 10 bases matching TRBD1. The V gene end was trimmed by 3 bases and the J gene end by 5 bases; junction bases not matched to a gene: 6. The V gene's germline CDR1 is SGHDT and CDR2 YYEEEE. The CDR3 loop spans 15 amino acids. The DNA for the CDR3 is TGTGCCAGCAGCTGGGACAGGGGAGGTGGAGATACGCAGTATTTT. Translating it yields CASSWDRGGGDTQYF.

The gene calls are TRBV7-6 and TRBJ2-1; D is ambiguous. V was trimmed by 5 bases and J by 0 bases, leaving 8 bases between them. Germline CDR1 SGHVS, CDR2 FNYEAQ. The CDR3 is 14 residues long. In nucleotides, the CDR3 is TGTGCCAGCAGCCCTACAAACTCCTACAATGAGCAGTTCTTC. Residues: CASSPTNSYNEQFF.

The CDR3: CASSYSGQAYNSPLHF. The CDR3 DNA sequence: TGTGCCAGCAGTTATTCGGGACAGGCGTATAATTCACCCCTCCACTTT. The chain employs TRBV6-5 and TRBJ1-6; 8 nucleotides align to TRBD1. CDR1 and CDR2 (germline): MNHEY, SVGAGI. J lost 4 bases, V lost 3 bases, and 5 bases had no gene match. This CDR3 is 16 amino acids long.

Only a few counts were recorded for this clonotype. The chain links TRBV5-6 to TRBJ2-5; D uncertain. Trimming removed 4 bases at V and 3 bases at J, with 7 bases between. This CDR3 has 12 residues. CDR1 is SGHDT and CDR2 is YYEEEE in the germline V gene. The DNA for the CDR3 is TGTGCCAGCAGCCCAGCTGAAGAGACCCAGTACTTC. Protein sequence: CASSPAEETQYF.

The rearrangement links TRBV4-1 to TRBJ1-4, with a weak D call TRBD1 (6 bases). The CDR3 extends over 15 amino acids. Germline CDR1 reads MGHRA; CDR2 reads YSYEKL. V lost 0 bases to trimming and J lost 3 bases, with 8 bases between them. The CDR3 DNA follows: TGCGCCAGCAGCCAAGAAGGGGGACCTAATGAAAAACTGTTTTTT. This translates into CASSQEGGPNEKLFF.

This clonotype was seen ten or more times. This chain joins TRBV29-1 and TRBJ2-1; maybe TRBD1 (6 bases). The CDR3 is 14 residues long. V was clipped by 2 bases and J by 8 bases, with 16 bases between them. Looked up from germline, CDR1 is SQVTM and CDR2 is ANQGSEA. In nucleotides, the CDR3 is TGCAGCGTTGAATCGACAGGTGGCATTTATGAGCAGTTCTTC. Encoded protein: CSVESTGGIYEQFF.

This clonotype occurred a few times. V is TRBV19 and J is TRBJ2-7; D possibly corresponds to TRBD1 (6 bases). This CDR3 has 13 residues. Germline CDR1 and CDR2: LNHDA and SQIVND (reference sequence). The V and J ends lost 7 bases and 0 bases respectively, with 10 bases between them. In nucleotides, the CDR3 is TGTGCCAGTACCATGACAGGCTCCTACGAGCAGTACTTC. Its protein is CASTMTGSYEQYF.

The chain employs TRBV7-2 and TRBJ1-5; D is unresolved. CDR3 size: 13 residues. Germline lookup yields CDR1 SGHTA and CDR2 FQGNSA. V dropped 5 bases and J dropped 5 bases, with 10 bases sitting between them. The chain's CDR3 is CASSRVGDQPQHF. The CDR3 DNA follows: TGTGCCAGCAGCCGTGTGGGTGATCAGCCCCAGCATTTT.

This clonotype showed up many times. V gene TRBV7-2 combines with J gene TRBJ2-1; TRBD2 agrees at 12 bases. V dropped 5 bases and J dropped 7; count of bases not matched to a gene: 9. This CDR3 is 16 amino acids long. CDR1 is SGHTA, CDR2 FQGNSA, per germline. The CDR3 sequence: CASSRTLAGGPNEQFF. Here the CDR3 DNA reads TGTGCCAGCAGCCGAACACTAGCGGGAGGACCGAATGAGCAGTTCTTC.